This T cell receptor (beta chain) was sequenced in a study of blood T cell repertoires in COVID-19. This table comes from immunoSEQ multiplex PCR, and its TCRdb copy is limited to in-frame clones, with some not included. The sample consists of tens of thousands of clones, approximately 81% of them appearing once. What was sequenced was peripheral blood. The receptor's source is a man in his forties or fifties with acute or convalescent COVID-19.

The CDR3 DNA is TGTGCCAGCAGCCCTACCGGACAGCTACGCTCTGGAAACACCATATATTTT. Translated, it gives CASSPTGQLRSGNTIYF. The rearrangement links TRBV7-8 to TRBJ1-3; a possible D gene is TRBD1 (6 bases). This CDR3 spans 17 amino acids. Germline CDR1 reads SGHVS; CDR2 reads FQNEAQ. The V gene lost 5 bases and the J gene lost 0 bases, with 17 bases spanning the gap.